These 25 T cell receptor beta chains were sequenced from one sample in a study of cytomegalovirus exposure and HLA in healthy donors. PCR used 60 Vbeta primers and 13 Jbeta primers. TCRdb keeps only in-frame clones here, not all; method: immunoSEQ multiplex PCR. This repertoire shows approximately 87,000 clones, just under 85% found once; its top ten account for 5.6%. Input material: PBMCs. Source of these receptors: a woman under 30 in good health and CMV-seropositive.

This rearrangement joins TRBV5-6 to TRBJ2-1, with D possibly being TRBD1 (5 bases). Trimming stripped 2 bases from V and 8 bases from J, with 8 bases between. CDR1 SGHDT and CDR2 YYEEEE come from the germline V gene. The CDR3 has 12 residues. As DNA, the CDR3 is TGTGCCAGCAGCTTAGGGGCCTATGAGCAGTTCTTC. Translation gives CASSLGAYEQFF.

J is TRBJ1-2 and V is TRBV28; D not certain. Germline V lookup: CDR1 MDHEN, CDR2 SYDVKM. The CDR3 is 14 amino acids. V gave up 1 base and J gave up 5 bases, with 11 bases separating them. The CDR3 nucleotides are TGTGCCAGCAGTTTATCACCCGTGCTATATGGCTACACCTTC. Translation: CASSLSPVLYGYTF.

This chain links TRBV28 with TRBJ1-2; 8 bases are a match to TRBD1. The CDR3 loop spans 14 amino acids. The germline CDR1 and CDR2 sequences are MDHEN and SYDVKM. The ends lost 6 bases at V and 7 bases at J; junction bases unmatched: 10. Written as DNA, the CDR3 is TGTGCCAGCAGGGAGATGGACAGGGTAGGTGGCTACACCTTC. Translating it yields CASREMDRVGGYTF.

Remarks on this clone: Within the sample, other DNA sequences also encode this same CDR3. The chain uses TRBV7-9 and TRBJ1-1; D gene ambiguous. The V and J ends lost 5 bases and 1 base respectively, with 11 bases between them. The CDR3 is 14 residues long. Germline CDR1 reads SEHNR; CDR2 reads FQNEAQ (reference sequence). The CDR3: CASSPAPGNTEAFF. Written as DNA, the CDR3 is TGTGCCAGCAGCCCAGCCCCAGGGAACACTGAAGCTTTCTTT.

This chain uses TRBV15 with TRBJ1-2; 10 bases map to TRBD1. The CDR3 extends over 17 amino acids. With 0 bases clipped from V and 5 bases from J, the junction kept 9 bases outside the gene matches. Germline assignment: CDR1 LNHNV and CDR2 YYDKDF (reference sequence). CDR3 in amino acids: CATSRDLGTGASYGYTF. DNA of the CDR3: TGTGCCACCAGCAGAGACCTCGGGACAGGGGCCTCTTATGGCTACACCTTC.

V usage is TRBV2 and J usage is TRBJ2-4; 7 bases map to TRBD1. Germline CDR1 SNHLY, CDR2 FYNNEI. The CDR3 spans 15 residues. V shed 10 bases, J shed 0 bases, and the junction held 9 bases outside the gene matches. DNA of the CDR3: TGTGCCAAAAAACAAGGGGGCAGAGCCAAAAACATTCAGTACTTC. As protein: CAKKQGGRAKNIQYF.

This CDR3 reads CASIRDTVGNQPQHF. DNA of the CDR3: TGTGCCAGCATCCGGGACACGGTTGGCAATCAGCCCCAGCATTTT. The gene calls are TRBV6-6 and TRBJ1-5, with a tentative D call TRBD1 (6 bases). CDR3 length equals 15 residues. Germline V gene data show CDR1 as MNHNY and CDR2 as SVGAGI (reference sequence). Deletions cut 7 bases from V and 2 bases from J, with 15 bases between.

The CDR3 spells CSVEGNRGNYGYTF. The CDR3 DNA follows: TGCAGCGTTGAGGGGAACAGGGGTAACTATGGCTACACCTTC. V is TRBV29-1 and J is TRBJ1-2; 7 bases map to TRBD1. V lost 3 bases and J lost 1; bases outside the gene matches: 5. The CDR3 covers 14 residues. Germline assignment: CDR1 SQVTM and CDR2 ANQGSEA. Full variable domain (remainder filled in from reference TRBV29-1 and TRBJ1-2): SAVISQKPSRDICQRGTSLTIQCQVDSQVTMMFWYRQQPGQSLTLIATANQGSEATYESGFVIDKFPISRPNLTFSTLTVSNMSPEDSSIYLCSVEGNRGNYGYTFGSGTRLTVV.

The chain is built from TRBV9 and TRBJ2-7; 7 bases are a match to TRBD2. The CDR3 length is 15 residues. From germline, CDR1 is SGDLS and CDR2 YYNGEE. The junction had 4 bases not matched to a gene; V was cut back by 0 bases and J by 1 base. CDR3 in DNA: TGTGCCAGCAGCGTAGGCGGGGGAAAGTCCTACGAGCAGTACTTC. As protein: CASSVGGGKSYEQYF.

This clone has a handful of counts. The CDR3 is CASSDRGTGELFF. CDR3 sequence (DNA): TGTGCCAGCAGTGACAGGGGCACCGGGGAGCTGTTTTTT. The chain employs TRBV6-5 and TRBJ2-2; TRBD1 aligns across 8 bases. This CDR3 has 13 amino acids. The germline CDR1 and CDR2 sequences are MNHEY and SVGAGI. With V trimmed by 5 bases and J by 4 bases, 0 bases remained unmatched.

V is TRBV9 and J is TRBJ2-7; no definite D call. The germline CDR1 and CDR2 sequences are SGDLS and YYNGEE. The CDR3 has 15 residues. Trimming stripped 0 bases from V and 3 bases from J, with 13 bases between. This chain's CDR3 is CASSVGGSGFYEQYF. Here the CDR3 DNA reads TGTGCCAGCAGCGTAGGTGGTTCAGGATTCTACGAGCAGTACTTC.

CDR3 loop: CASSLRDSSYEQYF. CDR3 DNA: TGTGCCAGCAGCTTACGGGACAGCTCCTACGAGCAGTACTTC. This chain uses TRBV11-1 with TRBJ2-7; TRBD1 matches 7 bases. The CDR3 sequence is 14 residues long. J gave up 0 bases and V 2 bases, and 1 base lay outside the gene matches. In germline, CDR1 is SGHAT, CDR2 FQDESV (reference sequence).

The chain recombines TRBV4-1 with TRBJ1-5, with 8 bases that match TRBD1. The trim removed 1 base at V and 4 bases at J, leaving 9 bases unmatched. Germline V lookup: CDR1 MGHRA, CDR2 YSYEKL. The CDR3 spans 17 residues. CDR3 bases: TGCGCCAGCAGCCAAGGTGGACAGGGCTACCAAAATCAGCCCCAGCATTTT. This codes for CASSQGGQGYQNQPQHF.

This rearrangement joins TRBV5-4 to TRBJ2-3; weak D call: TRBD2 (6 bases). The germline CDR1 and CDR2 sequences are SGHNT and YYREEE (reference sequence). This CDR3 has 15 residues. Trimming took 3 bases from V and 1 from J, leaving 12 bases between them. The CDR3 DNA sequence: TGTGCCAGCAGCTCGGAGGACTACCGCACAGATACGCAGTATTTT. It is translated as CASSSEDYRTDTQYF.

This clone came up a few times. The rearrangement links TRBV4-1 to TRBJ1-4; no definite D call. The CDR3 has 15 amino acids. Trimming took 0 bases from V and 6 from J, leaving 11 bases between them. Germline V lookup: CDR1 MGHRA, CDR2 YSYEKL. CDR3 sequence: CASSQDPGIDEKLFF. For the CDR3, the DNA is TGCGCCAGCAGCCAAGACCCGGGGATAGATGAAAAACTGTTTTTT.

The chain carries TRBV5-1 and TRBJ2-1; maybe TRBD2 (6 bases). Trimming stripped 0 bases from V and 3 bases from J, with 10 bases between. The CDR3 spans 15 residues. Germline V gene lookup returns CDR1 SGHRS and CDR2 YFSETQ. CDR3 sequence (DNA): TGCGCCAGCAGCTTGGAGCTAGCGAGCTACAATGAGCAGTTCTTC. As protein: CASSLELASYNEQFF.

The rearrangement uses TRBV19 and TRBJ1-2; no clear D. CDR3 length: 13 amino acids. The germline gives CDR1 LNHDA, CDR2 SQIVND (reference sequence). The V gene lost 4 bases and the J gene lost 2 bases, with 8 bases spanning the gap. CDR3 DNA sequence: TGTGCCAGTAGTACCCTCGGGAACTATGGCTACACCTTC. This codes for CASSTLGNYGYTF.

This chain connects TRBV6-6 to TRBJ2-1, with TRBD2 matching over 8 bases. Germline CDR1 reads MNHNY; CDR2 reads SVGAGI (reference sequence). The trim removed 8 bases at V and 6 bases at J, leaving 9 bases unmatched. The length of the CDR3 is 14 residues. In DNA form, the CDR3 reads TGTGCCAGCCTTTCGAGCGGGAGCTTCAATGAGCAGTTCTTC. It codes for CASLSSGSFNEQFF.

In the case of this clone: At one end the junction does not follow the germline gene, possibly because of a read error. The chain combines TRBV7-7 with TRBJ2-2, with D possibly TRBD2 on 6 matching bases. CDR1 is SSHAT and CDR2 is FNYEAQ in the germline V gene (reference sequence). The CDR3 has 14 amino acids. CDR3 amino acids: CASSPLADPGELFF. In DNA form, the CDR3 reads TGTGCTAGCAGCCCTTTAGCGGATCCCGGGGAGCTGTTTTTT. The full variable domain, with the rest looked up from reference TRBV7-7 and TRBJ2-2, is GAGVSQSPRYKVTKRGQDVTLRCDPISSHATLYWYQQALGQGPEFLTYFNYEAQPDKSGLPSDRFSAERPEGSISTLTIQRTEQRDSAMYRCASSPLADPGELFFGEGSRLTVL.

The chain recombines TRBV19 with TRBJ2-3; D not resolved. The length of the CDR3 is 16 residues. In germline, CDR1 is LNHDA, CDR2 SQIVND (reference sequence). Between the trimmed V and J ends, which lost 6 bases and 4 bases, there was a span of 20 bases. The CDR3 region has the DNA TGTGCCAGTAGCTCCGCTGTTAAACCCCGGGCAGATACGCAGTATTTT. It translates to CASSSAVKPRADTQYF.

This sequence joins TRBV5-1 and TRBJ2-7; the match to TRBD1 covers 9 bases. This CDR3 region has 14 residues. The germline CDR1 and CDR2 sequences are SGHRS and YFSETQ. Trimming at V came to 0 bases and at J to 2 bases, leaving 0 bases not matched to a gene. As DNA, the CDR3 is TGCGCCAGCAGCTTGGGGGACAGGGCCTACGAGCAGTACTTC. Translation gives CASSLGDRAYEQYF.

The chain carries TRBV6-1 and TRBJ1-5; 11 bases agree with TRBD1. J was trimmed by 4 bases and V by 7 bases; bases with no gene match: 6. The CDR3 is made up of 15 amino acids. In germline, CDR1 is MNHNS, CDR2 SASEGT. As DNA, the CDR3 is TGTGCCAGCATCCCCGGACAGGGGGCAAATCAGCCCCAGCATTTT. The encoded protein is CASIPGQGANQPQHF.

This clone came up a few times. The CDR3 loop reads CASSPHRGATEAFF. The CDR3 DNA is TGTGCCAGCAGCCCGCACAGGGGAGCCACTGAAGCTTTCTTT. V usage is TRBV7-3 and J usage is TRBJ1-1, with 7 positions matching TRBD1. V was clipped by 5 bases and J by 4 bases; unmatched bases: 7. CDR1 and CDR2 from the germline V gene are SGHTA and FQGTGA. This CDR3 comprises 14 residues.

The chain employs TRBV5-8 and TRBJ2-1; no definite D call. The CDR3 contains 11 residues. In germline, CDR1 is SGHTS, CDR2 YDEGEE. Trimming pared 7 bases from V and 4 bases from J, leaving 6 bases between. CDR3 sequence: CASSMYNEQFF. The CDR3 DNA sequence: TGTGCCAGCTCCATGTACAATGAGCAGTTCTTC.

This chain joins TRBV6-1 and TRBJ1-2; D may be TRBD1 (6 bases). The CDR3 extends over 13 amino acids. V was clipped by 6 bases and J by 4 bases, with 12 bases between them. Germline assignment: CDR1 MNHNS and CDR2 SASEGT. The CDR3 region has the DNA TGTGCCAGCAGACTAGACAGGTCCTATGGCTACACCTTC. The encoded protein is CASRLDRSYGYTF.